This TCR beta chain stems from a study of neurological immune-mediated disorders. Broader study findings: HTLV-1-associated myelopathy had the most TCR clonal expansion, while multiple sclerosis had the least, a level that fell below healthy controls.

MiXCR was run by TCRdb on the 5' RACE reads, yielding one entry per CDR3 protein. The repertoire includes 80,000 to 95,000 distinct CDR3 sequences, under 4.5% of them detected once, and approximately 2.9% sits in the top ten. This clonotype was seen many times. Its specificity is unknown. V was pared by 3 bases and J by 4 bases, with 4 bases of the junction left unmatched. The CDR3 loop spans 14 amino acids. CDR1 SGDLS and CDR2 YYNGEE come from the germline V gene. Unsorted libraries were derived from 2 million PBMCs stored at -80 C. The sequence came from a woman aged 45-65 years with multiple sclerosis. The sequencing input was PBMCs. The V call is TRBV9, the J call TRBJ2-7; 10 nucleotides match TRBD1. CDR3 loop: CASSDRDRGYEQYF. Written as DNA, the CDR3 is TGTGCCAGCAGCGATCGGGACAGGGGTTACGAGCAGTACTTC.